This T cell receptor beta chain was retrieved from a study of blood T cell repertoires in COVID-19. V lost 3 bases and J lost 3, with 8 bases in between. The germline V gene encodes CDR1 SQVTM and CDR2 ANQGSEA. The CDR3 is 13 amino acids. In the source study's methods: Estimates of nucleated cell counts were drawn from the amplification of reference gene primers. Repertoires were generated with immunoSEQ multiplex PCR, while TCRdb's copy carries only in-frame clones and drops some. V and J calls and clone size follow that table, whereas D and trimming were derived from the DNA. The sample contains hundreds of thousands of clones, roughly 88% of which appear only once.

The chain uses TRBV29-1 and TRBJ2-2; unclear D gene. What was sequenced was peripheral blood. The sequence was obtained from a woman in her 30s who had recovered from COVID-19. The CDR3 loop reads CSVDIVDTGELFF. As DNA, the CDR3 is TGCAGCGTTGATATAGTCGACACCGGGGAGCTGTTTTTT.